This T cell receptor (beta chain) came from a study of OX40 agonist ivuxolimab in advanced cancers. The overall study: The group had a mean age of 60 years, ranged from 23 to 79, and was around 82% male. General study findings and limits: Certain nonresponders additionally had low normalized T-cell clonal expansion. At 0.1 to 3.0 mg/kg, clonal expansion of CD4+ and CD8+ blood T cells had occurred by week 6.

The CDR3 is 15 residues long. CDR1 is SGHRS, CDR2 YFSETQ, per germline. Unmatched junction bases numbered 4, after V lost 0 bases and J lost 6 bases. For this clone: Its antigen remains unidentified.

Sequencing used immunoSEQ multiplex PCR; TCRdb keeps in-frame clones, though not all of them. The data show under 80,000 clones, approximately 89% seen once. Autoimmune disease history or systemic immunosuppression was exclusionary. The clonotype comes from an adult with an advanced solid tumor such as melanoma, head and neck, liver or kidney cancer. The chain combines TRBV5-1 with TRBJ2-7, with 12 bases identical to TRBD1. The specimen comprised CD4+ or CD8+ T cells sorted from blood, sampled in a trial of the OX40 agonist ivuxolimab. CDR3 bases: TGCGCCAGCAGCTTGGATGGGGACAGGGGGCGCGAGCAGTACTTC. It codes for CASSLDGDRGREQYF.